This TCR beta chain stems from a study of graft-versus-host responses after intestinal transplantation. As for the study in general: After anti-thymocyte globulin induction, recipients took tacrolimus and steroids for approximately three years.

Trimming cost V 1 base and J 7 bases, with 10 bases left between them. The V gene's germline CDR1 is LGHNT and CDR2 FRNRAP. This CDR3 is built from 14 residues. This clone was seen just once. The antigen is undetermined. Profiled with immunoSEQ multiplex PCR; TCRdb holds only in-frame clones, not every one. The sample holds tens of thousands of clones, about nine tenths seen once. The source material was unstimulated CD4+ T cells sorted from spleen or lymph node cells, sampled before intestinal transplant. The source is a human donor who received an intestinal transplant. The V and J genes are TRBV12-5 and TRBJ1-4, with D uncertain. CDR3 bases: TGTGCTAGTGGTTTGGGGGCTGCGGGTGAAAAACTGTTTTTT. Translation gives CASGLGAAGEKLFF.